The 19 T cell receptor beta chains below come from one sample, sequenced in a study of response to subunit inactivated influenza vaccine. TCRdb re-analysed the RT-PCR reads in MiXCR, keeping a single row per CDR3 protein. Altogether more than 700,000 distinct CDR3 sequences are present, about 20% being singletons, with the ten largest covering roughly 10%. The sequencing used PBMCs from blood, collected more than 4 days after vaccination. The source of these receptors is a man in his fifties who received an inactivated influenza vaccine.

This clonotype has just a few counts. The chain combines TRBV20-1 with TRBJ2-1; D is undetermined. The V gene's germline CDR1 is DFQATT and CDR2 SNEGSKA (reference sequence). The CDR3 has 15 residues. In DNA, the CDR3 is TGCAGCGCGGTCAAATCTGGCTCTTACTACAATGAGCAGTTCTTC. Encoded protein: CSAVKSGSYYNEQFF.

The chain recombines TRBV20-1 with TRBJ2-1; no clear D gene. The CDR3 extends over 11 amino acids. CDR1 is DFQATT and CDR2 is SNEGSKA in the germline V gene (reference sequence). V dropped 4 bases and J dropped 7 bases, with 8 bases sitting between them. CDR3 nucleotides: TGCAGTGCTAATTACGGTAATGAGCAGTTCTTC. Protein product: CSANYGNEQFF.

As regards this clonotype: A junction end diverges from the germline sequence, so it may reflect a read error. The J gene is TRBJ1-5, the V gene TRBV10-3, with 7 positions matching TRBD1. The CDR3 runs 13 residues. CDR1 is ENHRY, CDR2 SYGVKD, per germline. For the CDR3, the DNA is TGTGCCAGCAGTACAGGGGATGTTCAGCCCCAGCCTTTT. Translating gives CASSTGDVQPQPF.

This rearrangement joins TRBV10-3 to TRBJ2-7, with D tentatively TRBD1 (6 bases). From germline, CDR1 is ENHRY and CDR2 SYGVKD. The V gene lost 4 bases and the J gene lost 0 bases, with 10 bases spanning the gap. The CDR3 contains 14 residues. The CDR3 here is CAISGTDSSYEQYF. CDR3 DNA sequence: TGTGCCATCAGTGGAACGGACAGCTCCTACGAGCAGTACTTC.

This clonotype was seen a few times. The chain combines TRBV29-1 with TRBJ2-5; TRBD2 aligns across 8 bases. Trimming took 6 bases from V and 5 from J; bases not matched to a gene: 8. This CDR3 spans 13 amino acids. Germline values: CDR1 SQVTM, CDR2 ANQGSEA. The CDR3 here is CSVSGGGEETQYF. In DNA, the CDR3 is TGCAGCGTCTCGGGGGGGGGCGAGGAGACCCAGTACTTC. The entire variable domain, with the rest obtained from reference TRBV29-1 and TRBJ2-5, is as follows: SAVISQKPSRDICQRGTSLTIQCQVDSQVTMMFWYRQQPGQSLTLIATANQGSEATYESGFVIDKFPISRPNLTFSTLTVSNMSPEDSSIYLCSVSGGGEETQYFGPGTRLLVL.

For this clonotype: A much more abundant neighbour one base away suggests this may be a read error. The chain combines TRBV7-3 with TRBJ2-2; D might be TRBD2 (6 bases). Germline CDR1 reads SGHTA; CDR2 reads FQGTGA. Trimming removed 5 bases at V and 4 bases at J, with 11 bases between. This CDR3 region has 14 residues. The CDR3 loop is CASSPGLTTGELFF. In nucleotides, the CDR3 is TGTGCCAGCAGCCCGGGACTTACCACCGGGGAGCTGTTTTTT.

The genes are TRBV20-1 and TRBJ2-7, with D perhaps assigned TRBD1 or TRBD2 (5 bases each). Trimming took 2 bases from V and 4 from J, leaving 15 bases between them. Germline V lookup: CDR1 DFQATT, CDR2 SNEGSKA (reference sequence). There are 14 residues in the CDR3. Here the CDR3 DNA reads TGCAGTGCTAGATCCTGGGGCAGGACTTACGAGCAGTACTTC. Translating it yields CSARSWGRTYEQYF.

Details on this clonotype: A clone one base away is much larger, so this may be a read error. This rearrangement joins TRBV20-1 to TRBJ2-2; 11 bases match TRBD2. The V gene's germline CDR1 is DFQATT and CDR2 SNEGSKA (reference sequence). This CDR3 has 16 residues. The CDR3 DNA follows: TGCTGTGCTAGCACCCTAGCGGGAGGGAACACCGGGGAGCTGTTTTTT. It encodes CCASTLAGGNTGELFF.

This clonotype was seen more than once but under ten times. The gene calls are TRBV20-1 and TRBJ2-1; 9 bases line up with TRBD2. V trimming: 0 bases; J trimming: 3 bases; junction bases outside the gene matches: 6. In germline, CDR1 is DFQATT, CDR2 SNEGSKA (reference sequence). This CDR3 region has 16 residues. Here the CDR3 reads CSARDGGAGGYNEQFF. The CDR3 nucleotides read TGCAGTGCTAGAGATGGAGGAGCGGGGGGCTACAATGAGCAGTTCTTC.

The chain has TRBV7-8 and TRBJ1-1; no clear D gene. This CDR3 comprises 15 residues. CDR1 SGHVS and CDR2 FQNEAQ come from the germline V gene. V was shortened by 0 bases and J by 0 bases, with 8 bases between the two germline ends. CDR3 nucleotide sequence: TGTGCCAGCAGCTTAGCGGTACGGGTGAACACTGAAGCTTTCTTT. Its translation is CASSLAVRVNTEAFF.

In this sample, this clonotype turned up a few times. The J gene is TRBJ2-1, the V gene TRBV19, with D tentatively TRBD2 (6 bases). This CDR3 is built from 18 residues. Trimming stripped 2 bases from V and 0 bases from J, with 17 bases between. Germline CDR1 LNHDA, CDR2 SQIVND (reference sequence). CDR3 DNA: TGTGCCAGTAGTATACTACTAGCCTCCTCGAGCTCCTACAATGAGCAGTTCTTC. Residues: CASSILLASSSSYNEQFF.

The chain recombines TRBV28 with TRBJ1-5; 7 bases fit TRBD1. CDR1 is MDHEN and CDR2 is SYDVKM in the germline V gene. CDR3 size: 12 residues. V was pared by 5 bases and J by 8 bases, with 3 bases of the junction left unmatched. CDR3 DNA sequence: TGTGCCAGCAGTATCGGACAGGAGCCCCAGCATTTT. Translation: CASSIGQEPQHF.

The V gene is TRBV10-2, the J gene TRBJ1-1; a weak D match, TRBD1 (6 bases). Germline V lookup: CDR1 WSHSY, CDR2 SAAADI. There are 14 residues in the CDR3. Trimming shortened V by 3 bases and J by 3 bases, and 11 bases separated the two germline ends. In DNA, the CDR3 is TGCGCCAGCAGTGATCCAGGGGATCACACTGAAGCTTTCTTT. It translates to CASSDPGDHTEAFF.

The chain couples TRBV7-9 to TRBJ1-2; D is perhaps TRBD1 (5 bases). The CDR3 is 12 amino acids. CDR1 and CDR2 from the germline V gene are SEHNR and FQNEAQ (reference sequence). Trimming pared 0 bases from V and 13 bases from J, leaving 12 bases between. This CDR3 reads CASSLATGRGTF. As DNA, the CDR3 is TGTGCCAGCAGCTTAGCTACGGGGCGGGGCACCTTC.

The chain couples TRBV5-1 to TRBJ2-3, with a possible D match to TRBD2 (5 bases). CDR3 size: 15 residues. Trimming removed 4 bases at V and 0 bases at J, with 12 bases between. Germline assignment: CDR1 SGHRS and CDR2 YFSETQ. The CDR3 nucleotides read TGCGCCAGCAGCGGGCGGGTAGCTAGCACAGATACGCAGTATTTT. It translates to CASSGRVASTDTQYF.

This clonotype was observed a few times. This chain connects TRBV6-1 to TRBJ2-7; the D gene is possibly TRBD2 (6 bases). Germline lookup yields CDR1 MNHNS and CDR2 SASEGT. Between the trimmed V and J ends, which lost 6 bases and 6 bases, there was a span of 18 bases. This CDR3 region has 14 residues. CDR3 nucleotides: TGTGCCAGCAGACCGTGGGGAAAGGAGGGCGAGCAGTACTTC. This translates into CASRPWGKEGEQYF.

To note about this clonotype: The germline gene is not matched at one end of the junction; a read error may be the cause. The gene calls are TRBV6-4 and TRBJ2-2; tentatively, D is TRBD1 (6 bases). This CDR3 is 15 amino acids long. Germline V gene lookup returns CDR1 MRHNA and CDR2 SNTAGT. CDR3 in amino acids: CARSEGPGDTGELFF. The CDR3 region has the DNA TGTGCCAGAAGTGAGGGCCCAGGGGACACCGGGGAGCTGTTTTTT.

This clonotype appeared a few times. The rearrangement joins TRBV12-3 or TRBV12-4 to TRBJ2-3, with D perhaps TRBD2 (6 bases). The V and J ends lost 3 bases and 3 bases respectively, with 13 bases between them. This CDR3 region has 15 residues. The CDR3 sequence is CASSLEGRRTDTQYF. The CDR3 DNA follows: TGTGCCAGCAGTTTGGAGGGCAGGAGGACAGATACGCAGTATTTT.

CDR3 sequence (DNA): TGTGCCAGCAGCCGACTAGCGGGGGGGAATACGCAGTATTTT. Translation: CASSRLAGGNTQYF. This chain links TRBV6-1 with TRBJ2-3; 14 positions agree with TRBD2. In germline, CDR1 is MNHNS, CDR2 SASEGT. CDR3 length: 14 residues. V lost 6 bases, J lost 7 bases, and 3 bases stayed unmatched.